This T cell receptor (beta chain) was found in a study of response to subunit inactivated influenza vaccine. A single record per CDR3 protein comes from TCRdb applying MiXCR to the RT-PCR reads. Of about 540,000 distinct CDR3 sequences listed, 20% to 25% are singletons. The CDR3 runs 15 residues. The V end lost 0 bases, the J end lost 3 bases, and 9 bases lay between the germline ends. Germline loops: CDR1 MGHRA, CDR2 YSYEKL. The data were also submitted as part of a second study, on T cells expressing NK-cell markers. From that study: UMI-tagged 5'RACE template switching yielded the TCR beta cDNA. Sorted CD3+CD56+NKG2C+, CD3+CD56+NKG2C- and CD3+CD56-NKG2C+ T-cell subsets were beta-chain profiled. The study sequenced eight donors, seven HCMV-seropositive and one seronegative. Whether expanded NKG2C-expressing T cell clones recognize HCMV is unknown.

Sequences were derived from CD4+ T cells sorted from PBMCs, sampled approximately 13 days after vaccination. The J gene is TRBJ1-5, the V gene TRBV4-1; D perhaps matches TRBD1 (5 bases). This TCR was sampled from a man in his fifties or sixties who received an inactivated influenza vaccine. The CDR3 loop reads CASSQDWGTNQPQHF. The CDR3 bases are TGCGCCAGCAGCCAAGATTGGGGCACCAATCAGCCCCAGCATTTT.